These 30 T cell receptor beta chains were all obtained from the same sample, sequenced in a study of cytomegalovirus exposure and HLA in healthy donors. Both 60 Vbeta primers and 13 Jbeta primers went into the PCR. Produced via immunoSEQ multiplex PCR; TCRdb's table is partial and in-frame only. The table includes about 170,000 clones, around 84% detected once. Material for sequencing was PBMCs. These receptors originate from a man in his thirties or forties in good health and CMV-seropositive.

The rearrangement links TRBV20-1 to TRBJ1-1; unclear D gene. V lost 0 bases and J 10 bases, leaving 9 bases between the germline ends. There are 11 residues in the CDR3. The germline CDR1 and CDR2 sequences are DFQATT and SNEGSKA (reference sequence). For the CDR3, the DNA is TGCAGTGCTAGAGATCTGGAGGGAGCTTTCTTT. It specifies CSARDLEGAFF.

The chain joins TRBV5-6 to TRBJ2-1; D ambiguous. V was pared by 0 bases and J by 7 bases, with 5 bases between. The CDR3 contains 12 residues. Germline CDR1 SGHDT, CDR2 YYEEEE. CDR3 in amino acids: CASSLVANEQFF. The DNA of the CDR3 is TGTGCCAGCAGCTTGGTGGCTAATGAGCAGTTCTTC.

The rearrangement links TRBV4-3 to TRBJ2-5; the D gene is possibly TRBD1 (5 bases). This CDR3 comprises 14 residues. Between the trimmed V and J ends, which lost 1 base and 5 bases, there was a span of 11 bases. Germline CDR1 is LGHNA and CDR2 is YSLEER. The CDR3 loop is CASSQGPGRETQYF. In DNA, the CDR3 is TGCGCCAGCAGCCAAGGCCCAGGGCGGGAGACCCAGTACTTC.

Concerning this clone itself: Germline is not matched at one junction end, which may reflect a read error. The chain carries TRBV7-7 and TRBJ1-5; TRBD1 matches 8 bases. CDR3 length equals 18 residues. Germline V gives CDR1 SSHAT, CDR2 FNYEAQ (reference sequence). The CDR3 protein is CASSRPRTGRGSNQPQHF. The CDR3 region has the DNA TGTGCTAGCAGCCGCCCCCGGACAGGGCGCGGTAGCAATCAGCCCCAGCATTTT.

The chain is built from TRBV11-3 and TRBJ2-1; D unclear. Germline loops: CDR1 SGHNT, CDR2 YENEEA. Trimming took 2 bases from V and 3 from J, leaving 8 bases between them. The CDR3 is 14 residues long. CDR3 sequence reads: CASSLNTRYNEQFF. The CDR3 DNA is TGTGCCAGCAGCTTAAACACCCGCTACAATGAGCAGTTCTTC.

V and J are TRBV5-1 and TRBJ2-2; D remains ambiguous. Trimming removed 0 bases at V and 4 bases at J, with 7 bases between. CDR1 SGHRS and CDR2 YFSETQ come from the germline V gene. The CDR3 is made up of 14 amino acids. CDR3 region: CASSLVPSTGELFF. For the CDR3, the DNA is TGCGCCAGCAGCTTGGTCCCTAGCACCGGGGAGCTGTTTTTT.

As DNA, the CDR3 is TGTGCCAGCCGTCTTAGACAAGCGGAAGAGACCCAGTACTTC. It is translated as CASRLRQAEETQYF. The chain employs TRBV18 and TRBJ2-5; the D gene is possibly TRBD2 (5 bases). Germline V gene sequence: CDR1 KGHSH, CDR2 LQKENI. The CDR3 length is 14 residues. Trimming stripped 8 bases from V and 3 bases from J, with 16 bases between.

This sequence joins TRBV19 and TRBJ1-3; TRBD1 is a possible D gene (5 bases). Trimming cost V 11 bases and J 3 bases, with 11 bases left between them. Germline assignment: CDR1 LNHDA and CDR2 SQIVND (reference sequence). This CDR3 has 12 residues. CDR3 nucleotides: TGTGCCGCAGGGTTTAGTGGAAACACCATATATTTT. This translates into CAAGFSGNTIYF.

The rearrangement links TRBV7-2 to TRBJ1-3; D remains ambiguous. CDR1 is SGHTA, CDR2 FQGNSA, per germline. Trimming left V 1 base short and J 0 bases short, with 10 bases between. The CDR3 is made up of 16 amino acids. In DNA form, the CDR3 reads TGTGCCAGCAGCTTAGGTGGAGCCGTCTCTGGAAACACCATATATTTT. Amino acid sequence: CASSLGGAVSGNTIYF. The complete variable domain, with remaining parts taken from reference TRBV7-2 and TRBJ1-3, reads GAGVSQSPSNKVTEKGKDVELRCDPISGHTALYWYRQSLGQGLEFLIYFQGNSAPDKSGLPSDRFSAERTGGSVSTLTIQRTQQEDSAVYLCASSLGGAVSGNTIYFGEGSWLTVV.

This chain connects TRBV6-5 to TRBJ1-1, with D unclear. Germline assignment: CDR1 MNHEY and CDR2 SVGAGI. Trimming pared 0 bases from V and 0 bases from J, leaving 8 bases between. This CDR3 contains 15 residues. CDR3 sequence (DNA): TGTGCCAGCAGTTACTCAATCGGGTTGAACACTGAAGCTTTCTTT. Translated, it gives CASSYSIGLNTEAFF.

This chain joins TRBV5-1 and TRBJ2-1, with 8 bases aligning to TRBD1. The CDR3 totals 16 residues. V shed 4 bases and J 3 bases; nucleotides not matched to a gene: 9. Germline V lookup: CDR1 SGHRS, CDR2 YFSETQ. Written as DNA, the CDR3 is TGCGCCAGCAGCCAGATGGGTGGACAGGGCTACAATGAGCAGTTCTTC. Translation gives CASSQMGGQGYNEQFF.

This clone was seen a few times. The V call is TRBV5-1, the J call TRBJ1-1, with unresolved D. The CDR3 spans 15 residues. The germline CDR1 and CDR2 sequences are SGHRS and YFSETQ. Trimming cost V 3 bases and J 0 bases, with 12 bases left between them. The CDR3 protein is CASSSTIRMNTEAFF. The CDR3 DNA reads TGCGCCAGCAGCTCGACAATCCGCATGAACACTGAAGCTTTCTTT.

This chain uses TRBV10-3 with TRBJ2-1, with 7 bases lining up with TRBD2. CDR1 and CDR2 from the germline V gene are ENHRY and SYGVKD. CDR3 length: 14 residues. Trimming removed 8 bases from V and 2 bases from J; junction bases left unmatched: 6. DNA of the CDR3: TGTGCCATCGGCGGGAGAGACACCTACAATGAGCAGTTCTTC. Protein sequence: CAIGGRDTYNEQFF.

This clone was detected only once. J is TRBJ1-5 and V is TRBV6-1; D unclear. The CDR3 consists of 15 residues. Germline V gene data show CDR1 as MNHNS and CDR2 as SASEGT. Trimming took off 4 bases at V and 7 bases at J, with 17 bases between the two ends. CDR3 in DNA: TGTGCCAGCAGTGCCCGGGAGTCAAATCACCAGCCCCAGCATTTT. It encodes CASSARESNHQPQHF.

This sequence joins TRBV4-1 and TRBJ2-3, with 10 nucleotides matching TRBD2. This CDR3 is built from 16 residues. Germline trimming cut 4 bases from V and 5 bases from J; bases unmatched to any gene: 9. Germline lookup yields CDR1 MGHRA and CDR2 YSYEKL. CDR3 loop: CASSLGLAGAEDTQYF. For the CDR3, the DNA is TGCGCCAGCAGCCTAGGTCTAGCGGGAGCAGAAGATACGCAGTATTTT.

V is TRBV2 and J is TRBJ2-3; possibly TRBD2 for D (5 bases). CDR3 length: 15 residues. V lost 1 base and J 1 base, leaving 9 bases between the germline ends. Germline assignment: CDR1 SNHLY and CDR2 FYNNEI. CDR3 region: CASSEVGSGTDTQYF. DNA for the CDR3: TGTGCCAGCAGTGAAGTCGGTAGCGGCACAGATACGCAGTATTTT.

A single count supports this clone. J is TRBJ2-1 and V is TRBV27; TRBD1 might be the D (5 bases). Germline V gene lookup returns CDR1 MNHEY and CDR2 SMNVEV (reference sequence). The V end was cut by 5 bases, the J end by 0 bases, with 17 bases between. The CDR3 totals 17 residues. CDR3 protein: CASSPRMTDSSYNEQFF. The CDR3 nucleotides are TGTGCCAGCAGTCCTCGAATGACAGATAGCTCCTACAATGAGCAGTTCTTC.

V gene TRBV7-2 combines with J gene TRBJ1-1; D perhaps matches TRBD1 (5 bases). Germline CDR1 and CDR2: SGHTA and FQGNSA. This CDR3 has 15 residues. V gave up 2 bases and J gave up 4 bases, with 14 bases separating them. The CDR3 DNA follows: TGTGCCAGCAGCTTAAGGGGCCAGGGCCCCACTGAAGCTTTCTTT. Translated, it gives CASSLRGQGPTEAFF.

The V call is TRBV11-2, the J call TRBJ2-1; maybe TRBD2 (7 bases). The CDR3 loop spans 13 amino acids. V was clipped by 6 bases and J by 7 bases, with 13 bases between them. The germline gives CDR1 SGHAT, CDR2 FQNNGV. CDR3 sequence (DNA): TGTGCCAGCAGTCCTGGGGGGGCGAATGAGCAGTTCTTC. It is translated as CASSPGGANEQFF.

V usage is TRBV18 and J usage is TRBJ2-1, with D unclear. V was cut by 1 base and J by 9 bases, with 13 bases left in between. Germline V gives CDR1 KGHSH, CDR2 LQKENI. This CDR3 comprises 14 residues. The CDR3 spells CASSPLNSFSEQFF. DNA of the CDR3: TGTGCCAGCTCACCACTTAACAGTTTCAGTGAGCAGTTCTTC. The full variable domain, rest sourced from reference TRBV18 and TRBJ2-1, is NAGVMQNPRHLVRRRGQEARLRCSPMKGHSHVYWYRQLPEEGLKFMVYLQKENIIDESGMPKERFSAEFPKEGPSILRIQQVVRGDSAAYFCASSPLNSFSEQFFGPGTRLTVL.

V gene TRBV7-2 combines with J gene TRBJ1-3, with 10 positions matching TRBD1. The germline gives CDR1 SGHTA, CDR2 FQGNSA. The junction had 4 bases not matched to a gene; V was cut back by 1 base and J by 1 base. CDR3 length: 17 residues. In DNA form, the CDR3 reads TGTGCCAGCAGCTTAGACCGGGACAGGGGATCTGGAAACACCATATATTTT. Its protein is CASSLDRDRGSGNTIYF.

The V and J genes are TRBV27 and TRBJ2-3; 12 bases map to TRBD1. The CDR3 consists of 17 residues. The V gene end was trimmed by 5 bases and the J gene end by 0 bases; junction bases not matched to a gene: 6. Germline V gives CDR1 MNHEY, CDR2 SMNVEV (reference sequence). This chain's CDR3 is CASSPRGQGASTDTQYF. The CDR3, as DNA: TGTGCCAGCAGTCCGAGGGGACAGGGGGCCAGCACAGATACGCAGTATTTT.

The chain couples TRBV7-3 to TRBJ2-3; 8 bases align to TRBD1. Trimming cost V 5 bases and J 2 bases; bases outside gene matches: 6. The V gene's germline CDR1 is SGHTA and CDR2 FQGTGA. The CDR3 loop spans 15 amino acids. CDR3 loop: CASSPQQGVTDTQYF. CDR3 sequence (DNA): TGTGCCAGCAGCCCACAACAGGGGGTCACAGATACGCAGTATTTT.

This sequence joins TRBV19 and TRBJ2-5; maybe TRBD1 (6 bases). Germline V gene data show CDR1 as LNHDA and CDR2 as SQIVND (reference sequence). The CDR3 sequence is 16 residues long. V was shortened by 6 bases and J by 3 bases, with 20 bases between the two germline ends. The DNA of the CDR3 is TGTGCCAGTAGGGCCCGACAGGCTGGAGTAAAAGAGACCCAGTACTTC. It translates to CASRARQAGVKETQYF.

The rearrangement joins TRBV19 to TRBJ1-5, with 11 bases matching TRBD1. CDR3 size: 17 residues. Losses at the gene ends were 2 bases for V and 7 bases for J; bases not matched to a gene: 10. Germline assignment: CDR1 LNHDA and CDR2 SQIVND (reference sequence). Here the CDR3 DNA reads TGTGCCAGTAGTATATGGACAGGGGGCAAAGTATTGCAGCCCCAGCATTTT. Translation: CASSIWTGGKVLQPQHF.

This chain links TRBV18 with TRBJ2-2; D unclear. Germline V gene data show CDR1 as KGHSH and CDR2 as LQKENI. The CDR3 extends over 13 amino acids. V lost 3 bases and J lost 4, with 6 bases in between. The CDR3 coding sequence is TGTGCCAGCTCACCGGGCAGCACCGGGGAGCTGTTTTTT. Its translation is CASSPGSTGELFF.

This clone was picked up one time. The rearrangement joins TRBV6-5 to TRBJ1-1, with D possibly matching TRBD1 (6 bases). The CDR3 is 13 residues long. Trimming stripped 11 bases from V and 2 bases from J, with 15 bases between. The germline CDR1 and CDR2 sequences are MNHEY and SVGAGI. The CDR3 nucleotides read TGTGCCGCCTCTGGGACACCAAACACTGAAGCTTTCTTT. It encodes CAASGTPNTEAFF.

The chain is built from TRBV30 and TRBJ1-6; 8 bases are a match to TRBD1. Per the germline V gene, CDR1 is GTSNPN and CDR2 is SVGIG (reference sequence). V trimming: 5 bases; J trimming: 3 bases; junction bases outside the gene matches: 3. The CDR3 has 14 amino acids. The CDR3 DNA is TGTGCCTGGGCGGGACAGGTCTATAATTCACCCCTCCACTTT. It codes for CAWAGQVYNSPLHF.

The chain carries TRBV18 and TRBJ2-5; D unclear. V lost 4 bases and J lost 5, with 11 bases in between. The CDR3 is 13 residues long. Germline loops: CDR1 KGHSH, CDR2 LQKENI. The CDR3 nucleotides are TGTGCCAGCTCACGGTCTTTCAGGGAGACCCAGTACTTC. Amino acids: CASSRSFRETQYF.

The rearrangement joins TRBV10-1 to TRBJ2-3, with D hard to call. The CDR3 runs 12 residues. Germline V gives CDR1 WNHNN, CDR2 SYGVQD (reference sequence). V lost 3 bases and J lost 4, with 5 bases in between. The CDR3 DNA reads as TGCGCCAGCAGTGACACACCAGATACGCAGTATTTT. Its protein product is CASSDTPDTQYF.